This TCR beta chain derives from a study of human T cells and chemical hapten exposure. Looking at the study overall: Reading of the patch tests, which applied 0.01% DPC to the upper back, occurred at 6 days. Study-wide findings and caveats: Clustering by CDR3 similarity yielded significantly more large clusters from expanded TCRs than controls.

Time point: pre-sensitization, week 0. Treatment of the sample: therapeutic diphenylcyclopropenone sensitization with weekly scalp DPC. This clonotype was counted many times. What it recognizes is unknown. Trimming took off 1 base at V and 2 bases at J, with 13 bases between the two ends. The germline CDR1 and CDR2 sequences are SGDLS and YYNGEE. The CDR3 length is 15 residues. The study's library attached unique molecular identifiers to single cDNA molecules. One entry per CDR3 protein results from TCRdb running MiXCR on the RACE reads. Of 300,000 to 450,000 distinct CDR3 sequences in the sample, around 5.5% were seen once.

This TCR was recovered from a woman aged 18-29 years with alopecia areata. Some clones in this sample may be carry-over from other donors' samples. The chain recombines TRBV9 with TRBJ2-7, with unresolved D. Sequenced here: whole blood, sampled in connection with sensitization to the hapten diphenylcyclopropenone (DPC). Written as DNA, the CDR3 is TGTGCCAGCAGCGTAACGGTAGGATGGGCCTACGAGCAGTACTTC. It encodes CASSVTVGWAYEQYF.